The 23 T cell receptor beta chains given below trace back to one sample, sequenced in a study of blood T cells in healthy people across ages. A J-beta primer mix and a sample-barcoded 5' primer were used in a second PCR of about 7 to 12 cycles. TCRdb recomputed calls from the 5' RACE reads with MiXCR, one row per CDR3 protein. This sample has approximately 800,000 distinct CDR3 sequences, with approximately 59% found just once. The sample taken for sequencing was blood. The receptors originated from a man aged 25-40 years in good health.

This clonotype occurred a few times. This chain joins TRBV7-9 and TRBJ2-7, with 8 positions matching TRBD2. With V trimmed by 6 bases and J by 2 bases, 6 bases remained unmatched. Germline assignment: CDR1 SEHNR and CDR2 FQNEAQ (reference sequence). The CDR3 is made up of 14 amino acids. The CDR3 region has the DNA TGTGCCAGCAGTCATAGCGGGGTAGCCTACGAGCAGTACTTC. Translated: CASSHSGVAYEQYF. The variable domain in full, with the rest retrieved from reference TRBV7-9 and TRBJ2-7, is DTGVSQNPRHKITKRGQNVTFRCDPISEHNRLYWYRQTLGQGPEFLTYFQNEAQLEKSRLLSDRFSAERPKGSFSTLEIQRTEQGDSAMYLCASSHSGVAYEQYFGPGTRLTVT.

This clonotype was observed many times. The V and J genes are TRBV7-2 and TRBJ2-5; possible D gene TRBD2, 6 bases. Trimming left V 5 bases short and J 1 base short, with 8 bases between. The CDR3 length is 13 residues. Germline loops: CDR1 SGHTA, CDR2 FQGNSA. The CDR3 bases are TGTGCCAGCAGCCGGGACTTCCAAGAGACCCAGTACTTC. It specifies CASSRDFQETQYF.

V and J are TRBV7-6 and TRBJ2-3, with D maybe TRBD1 (5 bases). The CDR3 totals 16 residues. V was clipped by 4 bases and J by 4 bases, with 18 bases between them. The V gene's germline CDR1 is SGHVS and CDR2 FNYEAQ. The chain's CDR3 is CASSSTGPTVADTQYF. CDR3 DNA: TGTGCCAGCAGCTCCACAGGTCCGACCGTCGCAGATACGCAGTATTTT.

This rearrangement joins TRBV20-1 to TRBJ1-2; 9 nucleotides align to TRBD1. The trim removed 0 bases at V and 4 bases at J, leaving 6 bases unmatched. CDR1 DFQATT and CDR2 SNEGSKA come from the germline V gene (reference sequence). The CDR3 consists of 15 residues. Here the CDR3 reads CSARDLRTGAYGYTF. For the CDR3, the DNA is TGCAGTGCTAGAGATCTTAGGACAGGGGCCTATGGCTACACCTTC.

This chain joins TRBV14 and TRBJ2-7; TRBD1 matches 9 bases. This CDR3 has 14 residues. The germline V gene has CDR1 SGHDN and CDR2 FVKESK. Trimming took 4 bases from V and 7 from J; bases not matched to a gene: 8. DNA of the CDR3: TGTGCCAGCAGCCCGCTGGGACAGGGCAATGAGCAGTACTTC. Protein sequence: CASSPLGQGNEQYF.

This clonotype has a handful of counts. The J gene is TRBJ2-4, the V gene TRBV7-2, with TRBD1 matching 11 bases. Trimming at V came to 5 bases and at J to 0 bases, leaving 12 bases not matched to a gene. CDR3 size: 19 residues. CDR1 and CDR2 from the germline V gene are SGHTA and FQGNSA. The CDR3 loop reads CASSEGTGTGGLAKNIQYF. For the CDR3, the DNA is TGTGCCAGCAGCGAGGGGACCGGGACAGGGGGACTAGCCAAAAACATTCAGTACTTC.

The rearrangement links TRBV7-3 to TRBJ2-1, with a weak D call TRBD1 (6 bases). Trimming removed 5 bases from V and 4 bases from J, with 15 bases in between. Germline assignment: CDR1 SGHTA and CDR2 FQGTGA. This CDR3 is built from 15 residues. CDR3 in DNA: TGTGCCAGCAGCCAGACTCACAGGGATTACAATGAGCAGTTCTTC. Translation: CASSQTHRDYNEQFF.

This clonotype was seen once. The rearrangement joins TRBV21-1 to TRBJ2-1; TRBD2, the table's D call, lacks a check against the DNA. TRBV21-1 is a pseudogene segment. The CDR3 length is 17 residues. The DNA for the CDR3 is TGTGCCAGCAGCAAAGATCCAGCGGTTAGCTCCTACAATGAGCAGTTCTTC. As protein: CASSKDPAVSSYNEQFF.

The rearrangement joins TRBV12-3 or TRBV12-4 to TRBJ2-3; no clear D. The CDR3 spans 14 residues. Between the trimmed V and J ends, which lost 3 bases and 3 bases, there was a span of 10 bases. The CDR3 DNA is TGTGCCAGCAGTTTCAGATTGGGGACAGATACGCAGTATTTT. Translated, it gives CASSFRLGTDTQYF.

Of note for this clonotype: An end of the junction differs from the germline gene, which may be a read error. The V and J genes are TRBV5-1 and TRBJ2-3; 7 bases are shared with TRBD1. Looked up from germline, CDR1 is SGHRS and CDR2 is YFSETQ. The CDR3 covers 14 residues. CDR3 loop: CASRLDRSTDTQYF. The CDR3 DNA is TGCGCCAGCAGATTGGACAGGAGCACAGATACGCAGTATTTT.

The chain recombines TRBV9 with TRBJ2-7; TRBD2 matches at 13 bases. The germline gives CDR1 SGDLS, CDR2 YYNGEE. The CDR3 runs 17 residues. The trim removed 0 bases at V and 4 bases at J, leaving 7 bases unmatched. CDR3 nucleotides: TGTGCCAGCAGCGTAGGGACTAGCGGGGGAGGACCTTACGAGCAGTACTTC. Protein product: CASSVGTSGGGPYEQYF. The entire variable domain, with the rest obtained from reference TRBV9 and TRBJ2-7, is as follows: DSGVTQTPKHLITATGQRVTLRCSPRSGDLSVYWYQQSLDQGLQFLIQYYNGEERAKGNILERFSAQQFPDLHSELNLSSLELGDSALYFCASSVGTSGGGPYEQYFGPGTRLTVT.

The sample holds a few counts of this clonotype. The chain employs TRBV11-2 and TRBJ2-3; TRBD2 matches 8 bases. Unmatched junction bases numbered 6, after V lost 5 bases and J lost 5 bases. This CDR3 has 14 amino acids. Germline values: CDR1 SGHAT, CDR2 FQNNGV. DNA of the CDR3: TGTGCCAGCAGCCTATTGGGACTAGAAGATACGCAGTATTTT. Amino acids: CASSLLGLEDTQYF.

The gene calls are TRBV4-1 and TRBJ1-2; D unresolved. V was trimmed by 3 bases and J by 4 bases, leaving 15 bases between them. Germline V gene lookup returns CDR1 MGHRA and CDR2 YSYEKL. The CDR3 loop spans 15 amino acids. CDR3: CASSQEAAILYGYTF. CDR3 bases: TGCGCCAGCAGCCAGGAGGCAGCCATCCTCTATGGCTACACCTTC.

This clonotype turned up a few times. The V call is TRBV7-3, the J call TRBJ1-1, with D hard to call. In germline, CDR1 is SGHTA, CDR2 FQGTGA. This CDR3 has 14 residues. Between the trimmed V and J ends, which lost 6 bases and 5 bases, there was a span of 16 bases. The CDR3 spells CASSRDGPPTEAFF. The CDR3 DNA sequence: TGTGCCAGCAGTCGAGATGGTCCTCCGACTGAAGCTTTCTTT.

The CDR3 reads CASSPKTSGARETQYF. The CDR3 nucleotides read TGTGCCAGCAGCCCTAAGACTAGCGGGGCTAGGGAGACCCAGTACTTC. This rearrangement joins TRBV3-1 to TRBJ2-5; 11 bases map to TRBD2. Germline lookup yields CDR1 LGHDT and CDR2 YNNKEL (reference sequence). CDR3 length: 16 residues. Losses at the gene ends were 4 bases for V and 5 bases for J; bases not matched to a gene: 9.

The V call is TRBV10-3, the J call TRBJ1-6; the D gene is possibly TRBD1 (6 bases). Germline CDR1 reads ENHRY; CDR2 reads SYGVKD. V lost 0 bases and J lost 10, with 10 bases in between. The CDR3 consists of 14 residues. CDR3 DNA: TGTGCCATCAGTGAGTCTGAGGGGGTATCACCCCTCCACTTT. It codes for CAISESEGVSPLHF.

The chain uses TRBV4-1 and TRBJ2-7; 9 bases match TRBD1. Germline CDR1 is MGHRA and CDR2 is YSYEKL. V lost 0 bases to trimming and J lost 3 bases; unmatched junction nucleotides: 6. The CDR3 loop spans 16 amino acids. CDR3: CASSQDSGQGFYEQYF. CDR3 sequence (DNA): TGCGCCAGCAGCCAAGATTCGGGACAGGGATTCTACGAGCAGTACTTC.

The chain couples TRBV20-1 to TRBJ2-3; 8 positions match TRBD2. The CDR3 has 21 amino acids. Trimming cost V 2 bases and J 5 bases; bases outside gene matches: 27. The germline V gene has CDR1 DFQATT and CDR2 SNEGSKA (reference sequence). For the CDR3, the DNA is TGCAGTGCTAGATCCCAACGCGCGCAGCGGGGGAGGGAGGTCAGGGGAGATACGCAGTATTTT. It encodes CSARSQRAQRGREVRGDTQYF.

The chain uses TRBV27 and TRBJ1-5, with D perhaps matching TRBD1 (6 bases). The germline V and J ends were trimmed by 4 bases and 0 bases, with 13 bases remaining between them. Germline CDR1 is MNHEY and CDR2 is SMNVEV (reference sequence). The CDR3 loop spans 16 amino acids. CDR3 loop: CASSSYREASNQPQHF. CDR3 DNA sequence: TGTGCCAGCAGTTCCTACAGGGAGGCTAGCAATCAGCCCCAGCATTTT.

The chain combines TRBV12-3 or TRBV12-4 with TRBJ2-4; weak D call: TRBD2 (7 bases). The CDR3 length is 15 residues. V shed 3 bases and J shed 0 bases, with 9 bases lying between them. CDR3 sequence (DNA): TGTGCCAGCAGTTTCGGGGGGCTAGCCAAAAACATTCAGTACTTC. It translates to CASSFGGLAKNIQYF.

V and J are TRBV29-1 and TRBJ2-1, with D tentatively TRBD1 (6 bases). The CDR3 contains 15 residues. Germline V gives CDR1 SQVTM, CDR2 ANQGSEA. V lost 4 bases and J 6 bases, leaving 19 bases between the germline ends. The CDR3 region is CSVVLGRGISNEQFF. The CDR3 region has the DNA TGCAGCGTTGTTTTGGGCAGGGGTATTAGCAATGAGCAGTTCTTC.

This chain connects TRBV25-1 to TRBJ1-2; D is possibly TRBD1 (6 bases). Trimming shortened V by 8 bases and J by 8 bases, and 15 bases separated the two germline ends. Germline V gene data show CDR1 as MGHDK and CDR2 as SYGVNS. This CDR3 spans 12 amino acids. This CDR3 is CASAAGTHGYTF. For the CDR3, the DNA is TGTGCCAGCGCAGCCGGGACACACGGCTACACCTTC.

This rearrangement joins TRBV7-2 to TRBJ2-7, with D tentatively TRBD1 (5 bases). From germline, CDR1 is SGHTA and CDR2 FQGNSA. Trimming removed 8 bases from V and 4 bases from J, with 12 bases in between. The CDR3 extends over 12 amino acids. The CDR3 sequence: CASGRVEYEQYF. The DNA of the CDR3 is TGTGCCAGCGGCAGGGTTGAATACGAGCAGTACTTC.